This T cell receptor (delta chain) was found in a study of human gamma delta and Vdelta1 T cells (dated by TCRdb to between 2018 and 2020). Turning to the overall study: Delta One T cells, Vd1+ gamma-delta T cells, were investigated in the study as cytotoxic effectors against acute myeloid leukemia.

V ends up 3 bases short and J 1 base short, with an unmatched junction base count of 18. Per the germline V gene, TSWWSYY is the CDR1 and QGS is the CDR2. The CDR3 runs 21 residues from the cysteine to the phenylalanine. Only the CDR3 region is kept as DNA, spanning 63 bases read in frame from base 1. Overall study outcomes, separate from this receptor: Polyclonality and broad cytotoxic targeting of acute myeloid leukemia were reported for Delta One T cells.

Receptor amplification or capture employed PCR. The listed sequencing device is Illumina MiSeq. Identical DNA sequences were merged into single rows after TCRdb reprocessed the public reads with CATT. The sample yields some 14,000 delta-chain clones; almost 50% were counted once. About 1.6% of the sample is taken by the ten largest. As concerns this clone: Its antigen is not yet known. Within one base of it there is no much larger clone, and no base qualities were kept.

The sequence links TRDV1 to TRDJ1; a stretch of 12 junction bases matches TRDD3. The TCR comes from a human donor in good health. Material: Vdelta1 gamma-delta T cells from blood grown in culture (DOT cells). The sample's cell subset or site label, in plain terms: Delta One T cells, in vitro expanded/differentiated Vd1+ gamma-delta T cells. The CDR3 is CALGDGFAIPAGGYATDKLIF. The DNA sequence follows: TGTGCTCTTGGGGACGGATTCGCTATTCCGGCTGGGGGATACGCCACCGATAAACTCATCTTT.